This TCR beta chain derives from a study of T cells expressing NK-cell markers. Study-wide points: One observes that, in several donors, these clonotypes were also the leading ones within the CD3+CD56-NKG2C+ fraction. Whether expanded NKG2C+ T cell clones recognized HCMV stayed uncertain.

TCRdb reanalyzed the 5' RACE reads, giving one entry per CDR3 protein sequence and no DNA. The record lists roughly 430,000 distinct CDR3 sequences, of which the ten most abundant hold 7.3%. This CDR3 has 14 residues. Note on this clonotype: Its antigen remains unknown.

The genes are TRBV12-3 or TRBV12-4 and TRBJ2-5; TCRdb's D call, TRBD1, is unchecked because there is no DNA. The sequenced sample was blood T cells: a sorted CD56 or NKG2C T cell subset, CD4+ or CD8+ T cells, or bulk PBMC T cells (not recorded which). The origin of this receptor is a woman aged 18-69 years in good health. The CDR3 region is CASNSGVPRETQYF.